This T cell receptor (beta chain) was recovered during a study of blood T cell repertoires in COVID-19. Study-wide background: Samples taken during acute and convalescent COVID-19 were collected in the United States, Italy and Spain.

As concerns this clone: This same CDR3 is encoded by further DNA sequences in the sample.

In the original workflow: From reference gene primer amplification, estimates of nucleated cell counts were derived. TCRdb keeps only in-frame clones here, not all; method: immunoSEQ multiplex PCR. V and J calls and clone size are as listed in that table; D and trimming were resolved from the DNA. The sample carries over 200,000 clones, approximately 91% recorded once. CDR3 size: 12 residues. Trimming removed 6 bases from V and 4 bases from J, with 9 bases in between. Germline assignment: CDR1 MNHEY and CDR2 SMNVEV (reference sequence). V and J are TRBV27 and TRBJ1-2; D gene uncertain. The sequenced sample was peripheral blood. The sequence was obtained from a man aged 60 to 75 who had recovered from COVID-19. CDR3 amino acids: CASSPSGYGYTF. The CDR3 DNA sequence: TGTGCCAGCAGCCCTTCGGGCTATGGCTACACCTTC.